This entry is about one T cell receptor beta chain. This sample was included in a study of T cell changes during pregnancy in multiple sclerosis. Some clones are missing from TCRdb's copy, which holds only in-frame ones; the method was immunoSEQ multiplex PCR. The sample carries over a thousand clones, about 80% recorded once. The CDR3 loop spans 16 amino acids. The junction had 6 bases not matched to a gene; V was cut back by 1 base and J by 1 base. Germline CDR1 is SGHAT and CDR2 is FQNNGV. The chain couples TRBV11-2 to TRBJ1-1; 7 bases agree with TRBD1. The TCR sequence derives from a female patient with multiple sclerosis, enrolled in a pregnancy study. Some clones in this sample may be carry-over from other donors' samples. The sequenced material came from CD4+ T cells from PBMCs (not recorded whether the cells were cultured). CDR3 protein: CASSLGAGGENTEAFF. In DNA form, the CDR3 reads TGTGCCAGCAGCTTAGGGGCAGGGGGGGAGAACACTGAAGCTTTCTTT.